Sequencing of this T cell receptor beta chain was carried out in a study of blood T cell repertoires in COVID-19. Study-level information: Samples taken during acute and convalescent COVID-19 were collected in the United States, Italy and Spain. Nucleic acid was either cDNA or gDNA, and it came from T cells, B-cell-depleted T cells, or PBMCs.

Some clones are missing from TCRdb's copy, which holds only in-frame ones; the method was immunoSEQ multiplex PCR. Of fewer than 350,000 clones detected, about nine tenths appear once; the ten largest clones hold approximately 4.7%. This CDR3 has 16 amino acids. CDR1 MGHRA and CDR2 YSYEKL come from the germline V gene. V lost 1 base, J lost 0 bases, and 0 bases stayed unmatched. Recruits, aged about 18 to 100 years, lived in 20 to 30 US areas. Cohort 3 recovered donors had two negative PCRs, clearance, or symptom resolution. The gene calls are TRBV4-1 and TRBJ2-1, with 10 bases fitting TRBD2. Sample: PBMCs or T cells enriched from blood (not recorded which). The clonotype was recovered from a man in his 60s who had recovered from COVID-19. CDR3 sequence (DNA): TGCGCCAGCAGCCAAGCTAGCGGGGGCTCCTACAATGAGCAGTTCTTC. Translating it yields CASSQASGGSYNEQFF.